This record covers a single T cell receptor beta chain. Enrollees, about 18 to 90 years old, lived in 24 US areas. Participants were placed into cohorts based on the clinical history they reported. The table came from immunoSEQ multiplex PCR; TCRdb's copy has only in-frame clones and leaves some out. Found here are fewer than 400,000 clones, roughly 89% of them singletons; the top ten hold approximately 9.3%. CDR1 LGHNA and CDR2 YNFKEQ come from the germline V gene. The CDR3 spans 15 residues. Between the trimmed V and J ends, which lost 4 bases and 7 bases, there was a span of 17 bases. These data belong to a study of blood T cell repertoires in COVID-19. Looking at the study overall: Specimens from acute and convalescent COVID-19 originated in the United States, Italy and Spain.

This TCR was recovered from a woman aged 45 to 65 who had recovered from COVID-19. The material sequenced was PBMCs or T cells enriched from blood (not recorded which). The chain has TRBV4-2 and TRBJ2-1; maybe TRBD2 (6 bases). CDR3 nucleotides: TGTGCCAGCAGCCCCCAGGACTACCCTGGTAATGAGCAGTTCTTC. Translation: CASSPQDYPGNEQFF.